Sequencing of this T cell receptor (beta chain) was carried out in a study of CD8 T cells in Susac syndrome. This clonotype was seen a few times. TEMRA cells were FACS-enriched, with CD8+ and CD4+ T cells isolated negatively. The authors reverse transcribed roughly 0.45 to 1 ug RNA with random hexamers. TCRdb processed the immunoSEQ multiplex PCR reads anew with MiXCR; each CDR3 protein has one entry. Of some 120,000 distinct CDR3 sequences in the sample, roughly 95% were seen once. The length of the CDR3 is 14 residues. V lost 2 bases and J lost 3, with 11 bases in between. Germline V gene sequence: CDR1 SGHRS, CDR2 YFSETQ.

The sequenced material came from CD4+ T cells from PBMCs. The receptor was derived from a human donor in good health. V usage is TRBV5-1 and J usage is TRBJ1-1; D not certain. CDR3 sequence reads: CASSFMGSDTEAFF. CDR3 DNA: TGCGCCAGCAGCTTTATGGGTTCGGACACTGAAGCTTTCTTT.